This TCR beta chain originates from a study of cytotoxic CD8 clonotypes in ibrutinib-treated CLL. Overall study: After a median of about 70 months, some 14 patients stayed remitted and 12 progressed; responses had been partial in about 24 and complete in 2. Median treatment time before response sampling was 12 months, range 6 to 36. The sample average was approximately 250,000 productive templates and just under 95,000 productive rearrangements.

Sequencing used immunoSEQ multiplex PCR; TCRdb keeps in-frame clones, though not all of them. The sample has around 26,000 clones, over 65% seen once. General observations from the study: Exceeding age-matched healthy donors, baseline clonality also tracked the counts of circulating CD8+ T cells.

Within the sample, this clone is medium-sized. Antigen unknown. This clonotype was sampled from a human donor with chronic lymphocytic leukemia. The sample consisted of PBMCs, taken after 12 months of ibrutinib treatment.

CDR3 loop: CASSPGGGGGNYGYTF. The CDR3 DNA reads as TGTGCCAGCAGCCCAGGGGGAGGAGGAGGCAACTATGGCTACACCTTC. J is TRBJ1-2 and V is TRBV7-2; TRBD1 matches at 7 bases. Germline trimming cut 5 bases from V and 2 bases from J; bases unmatched to any gene: 11. The CDR3 length is 16 residues. Germline V lookup: CDR1 SGHTA, CDR2 FQGNSA.